The T cell receptor (beta chain) under discussion was sequenced for a study of cytomegalovirus exposure and HLA in healthy donors (dated by TCRdb to the late 2010s). Regarding the complete study: In an earlier analysis of several hundred of the donors, roughly 300 Gb of sequence data and approximately 120 million unique TCR beta sequences from about 190 million T cells were reported. Roughly 300 gigabases of sequencing data and approximately 84 million unique TCR sequences were included in an early release covering about 700 HLA-typed donors. Of the roughly 400 genotyped donors, 75% to 85% were placed in the genetic ancestry cluster associated with self-reported Caucasian donors. The study aimed to test whether cataloging public T cell receptors could reveal signatures of past pathogen exposure. The T cell repertoires of several hundred subjects were profiled by immunosequencing and related to cytomegalovirus serostatus. Along with the roughly 700-subject first cohort, a separate validation cohort of around 110 different subjects was used. To predict cytomegalovirus infection status, the study combined high-throughput TCR immunosequencing, statistical association of individual TCRs with disease status, and machine learning. In a later analysis, previously published TCR beta repertoires from several hundred donors were re-analyzed and high-resolution HLA genotyping was added so that TCR occurrence patterns could be studied. Rather than using new phenotypic data, the later analysis identified candidate immune exposures from TCR beta sequences and from how often those sequences occurred across donors. An earlier analysis of a few hundred of the donors applied high-throughput TCR beta sequencing to assess whether each TCR beta V gene segment acted as functional or pseudogenic. Alongside the repertoire data, information on donor age, sex, ethnicity and CMV serostatus was compiled. Genome-wide SNP genotypes for about 65% of the 666 donors were used in a later genetic analysis, which treated that subset as a discovery cohort. All discovery cohort repertoires had been generated using a single sequencing platform. Both class I and class II loci were covered by HLA typing, at four-digit resolution. The number of donors typed differed by locus, with 629-630 for A, B, C, DRB1 and DQB1, roughly 520 for DQA1, under 610 for DPA1, and some 470 for DPB1. Four to six DR-DQ haplotypes were handled as single units for association and clustering because linkage in the cohort was strong. Across approximately 400 genotyped donors of the cohort, an average of approximately 240,000 unique TCR beta nucleotide sequences per donor were sequenced, and roughly 18% of those sequences were non-productive. Broad study findings and their caveats: Compared with equally common non-associated chains, HLA-associated TCR beta chains in a later analysis were more clonally expanded and had lower generation probabilities. In an earlier analysis of around 600 of the donors, most TCR beta V segments were observed in productive rearrangements about 87% or about 30% of the time, broadly matching IMGT annotations. According to a later analysis, TCR association rates differed among HLA loci, with DRB1 alleles showing the most associated TCRs and HLA-C alleles showing the fewest. Several of the top co-occurrence clusters appeared to be linked to parvovirus B19, influenza, CMV and Epstein-Barr virus, according to a later analysis. Because counts were too low, fewer than 20 rarely observed V segments, including chromosome 9 orphons, were excluded from the earlier analysis of a few hundred of the donors. Sequencing depth was assumed to be roughly uniform across donors in the presence/absence analyses, though that assumption may not hold. A later analysis found that most CMV-associated TCR beta chains appeared HLA-restricted, with HLA associations seemingly driven largely by CMV exposure. HLA typing was unavailable for some donors at each locus, so association tests used only the typed subset. In vitro tests confirmed that a few of the cytomegalovirus-associated TCR beta chains recognize cytomegalovirus antigens. A further reported finding was that TCR beta sequences accurately predicted the HLA-A and HLA-B alleles for most subjects in the first cohort. While some public TCRs were present in many individuals, most TCR sequences turned up only very rarely across donors. The authors suggested that the approach could potentially be generalized to other disease states and immunological phenotypes. The only immune exposure information available for the cohort was CMV serostatus. Specific HLA alleles were associated with around 18,000 TCR beta sequences at a false discovery rate of 0.05 in a later analysis. This cohort had only TCR beta chains sequenced, and the lack of alpha or paired-chain data limited which features could be detected. When HLA alleles, especially DR and DQ, strongly co-occurred, TCR associations were difficult to assign to individual alleles. An association between a missense DCLRE1C variant and V-gene and J-gene trimming of TCR beta chains was found in a later genetic analysis and replicated in an independent cohort. The sequencing pipeline was judged likely to have produced a cluster of highly shared sequence variants as a technical artifact. The study gave a list of more than 150 TCR beta chains associated with cytomegalovirus. In both the original and validation cohorts, the classifier was reported to diagnose cytomegalovirus status with high specificity and sensitivity. Correlated functional status among segregating V segments might reflect linkage disequilibrium, but an unknown experimental factor could not be ruled out. According to a later genetic analysis, donors in an Asian-associated ancestry cluster had fewer N-insertions in productive TCRs than the roughly 670-donor mean.

Concerning this clone: Its antigen is still unknown. No base quality values were provided; no much bigger clone lies one nucleotide off.

In total, approximately 610 healthy bone marrow donors made up the cohort. Cohort members were all nominally healthy when sampled, although unrecorded immune exposures were likely present. The donor was CMV seropositive and belonged to the group of a few hundred seropositive cohort members. Each donor provided a peripheral blood sample, and peripheral blood mononuclear cells were used for TCR beta sequencing. The Qiagen DNeasy Blood Extraction Kit was used to extract genomic DNA from the blood cell samples. Libraries were constructed by the immunoSEQ multiplex PCR assay. For the multiplex PCR, a mixture combining 60 forward primers for TCR Vbeta segments and 13 reverse primers for TCR Jbeta segments was used. A multiplex PCR assay on genomic DNA amplified the CDR3 region of rearranged TCR beta genes. The Illumina HiSeq System was used to sequence the amplified TCR beta libraries as 87-base-pair reads. Per the original workflow: In a later analysis, tens of millions of unique TCR beta chains were counted across the 500 to 700 repertoires, and approximately 11 million of these chains were shared by at least two donors. To remove PCR and sequencing errors, raw reads were error-corrected and collapsed into unique sequences using a nearest-neighbor algorithm that merged closely related sequences. CDR3 sequences were aligned to IMGT reference sequences to assign V, D and J gene segments. For a sequence to be retained, at least a six-nucleotide match to both a V gene segment and a J gene segment was required. Rearrangements were called productive when the CDR3 lacked stop codons and stayed in frame with V and J; all others were non-productive. CDR3 was defined by IMGT convention, running from the second conserved V-encoded cysteine to the conserved J-encoded phenylalanine. In an earlier analysis of more than 550 of the donors, sequences lacking an unambiguous match to a single V gene segment were excluded. In an earlier analysis of approximately 500 of the donors, a V segment was called functional when productive rearrangements were above 56.7%, and segregating when the standard deviation between donors exceeded 5%. A statistical classification framework was built for diagnosing cytomegalovirus status from the catalog of TCR beta chain sequences. In a later analysis, V and J genes were assigned by comparing TCR nucleotide sequences against IMGT/GENE-DB human TR gene sequences. A later analysis assigned CDR3 sequences and most-parsimonious VDJ recombination scenarios with the TCRdist pipeline. In a later analysis, each TCR beta chain was defined by its CDR3 amino acid sequence together with its V-gene family, and reads lacking a unique V-gene family were excluded. As a way to deal with suspected cross-contamination and a sequencing artifact, a later analysis dropped hundreds of nucleotide sequences that were highly shared and had low generation probability. A later analysis calculated a clonal expansion index for each public chain from normalized within-repertoire ranks of inferred template counts. Generation probabilities in a later analysis came from a VDJ recombination model fitted to out-of-frame rearrangements, and those results were checked against IGoR. In a later analysis, hypergeometric tests were used to score TCR-TCR, TCR-HLA and TCR-CMV co-occurrence, with a repertoire-size bias correction applied to TCR pairs. False discovery rates were estimated in a later analysis by permuting HLA or CMV assignments 20 times. In a later analysis, co-occurring TCRs were grouped with DBSCAN, and TCRdist sequence similarity was added when clustering was performed within HLA-allele-positive subsets. For co-occurrence clustering, repertoires with fewer than 30,000 or more than 120,000 public chains were excluded, along with five or six repertoires with anomalous nucleotide sharing. TCRdb holds this immuneACCESS table with in-frame rearrangements only. Some clones are missing; in checked studies, unresolved V genes explain under half, and the rest has no known cause. The D gene and trimming were derived from the DNA, and the V and J assignments and clone size from that table. The sample data list around 80,000 clones, and 10% of these were observed just once. Around 26% of the sample goes to the ten largest clones.

The sample consisted of PBMCs. This TCR was sampled from a man aged 60 to 75 in good health and CMV-seropositive.

The CDR3 reads CASSETGHSPLHF. DNA sequence: TGTGCCAGCAGCGAGACAGGGCATTCACCCCTCCACTTT. This chain is built from TRBV6-4 and TRBJ1-6; TRBD1 aligns with 7 central bases. From V the trimming removes 6 bases and from J it removes 8 bases, while the gene matches leave 4 bases of the junction unaccounted for. The CDR3 measures 13 amino acids from cysteine to phenylalanine. Only the CDR3 portion is preserved as DNA: 39 bases, with reading frame beginning at the first base. CDR1 and CDR2, per the germline V gene, are MRHNA and SNTAGT.